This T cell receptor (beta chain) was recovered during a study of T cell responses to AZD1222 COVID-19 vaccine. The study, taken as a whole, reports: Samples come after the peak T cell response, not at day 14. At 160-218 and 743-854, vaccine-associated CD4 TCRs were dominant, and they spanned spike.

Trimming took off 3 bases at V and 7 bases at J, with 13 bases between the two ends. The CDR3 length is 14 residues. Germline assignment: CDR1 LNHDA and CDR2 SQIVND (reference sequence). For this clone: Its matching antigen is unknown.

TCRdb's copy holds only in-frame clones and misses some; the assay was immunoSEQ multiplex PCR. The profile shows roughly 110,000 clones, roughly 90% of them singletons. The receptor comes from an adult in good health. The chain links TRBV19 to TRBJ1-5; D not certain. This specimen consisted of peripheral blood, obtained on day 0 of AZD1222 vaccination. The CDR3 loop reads CASSISDVGQPQHF. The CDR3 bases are TGTGCCAGTAGTATCTCGGACGTCGGACAGCCCCAGCATTTT.